Below, 13 T cell receptor beta chains from the same sample are listed, as sequenced in a study of blood T cell repertoires in COVID-19. Only in-frame clones appear in the TCRdb table, and some are missing; sequencing was by immunoSEQ multiplex PCR. This sample yields more than 110,000 clones, of which 70% to 90% are seen a single time; more than 9.5% belongs to the top ten. What was sequenced was peripheral blood. The receptors were gathered from a woman of 80 years or more with acute or convalescent COVID-19.

The rearrangement joins TRBV7-9 to TRBJ1-2, with 11 bases lining up with TRBD1. Germline assignment: CDR1 SEHNR and CDR2 FQNEAQ (reference sequence). This CDR3 contains 15 residues. Trimming at V came to 1 base and at J to 4 bases, leaving 2 bases not matched to a gene. The CDR3 region is CASSLGDRGTYGYTF. Here the CDR3 DNA reads TGTGCCAGCAGCTTAGGGGACAGGGGGACCTATGGCTACACCTTC.

The rearrangement uses TRBV2 and TRBJ1-1, with 7 bases fitting TRBD1. Germline CDR1 and CDR2: SNHLY and FYNNEI. The CDR3 runs 16 residues. V dropped 6 bases and J dropped 4; count of bases not matched to a gene: 14. The CDR3 reads CASSIRFDSGGTEAFF. CDR3 nucleotides: TGTGCCAGCAGCATCAGATTTGACTCAGGGGGCACTGAAGCTTTCTTT.

The chain has TRBV25-1 and TRBJ1-3; D gene unclear. This CDR3 comprises 14 residues. The V end lost 1 base, the J end lost 1 base, and 5 bases lay between the germline ends. Germline V lookup: CDR1 MGHDK, CDR2 SYGVNS. The CDR3: CASSELQSGNTIYF. The CDR3 DNA reads TGTGCCAGCAGTGAATTACAGTCTGGAAACACCATATATTTT.

CDR3 residues: CASSPFPDREDGYTF. CDR3 DNA: TGTGCCAGCTCACCTTTTCCTGACAGGGAGGATGGCTACACCTTC. The rearrangement links TRBV18 to TRBJ1-2; 7 bases are a match to TRBD1. There are 15 residues in the CDR3. Per the germline V gene, CDR1 is KGHSH and CDR2 is LQKENI. Losses at the gene ends were 3 bases for V and 6 bases for J; bases not matched to a gene: 10.

The chain combines TRBV6-6 with TRBJ1-4; D is perhaps TRBD1 (6 bases). The CDR3 sequence is 16 residues long. Germline V lookup: CDR1 MNHNY, CDR2 SVGAGI (reference sequence). The V gene lost 5 bases and the J gene lost 0 bases, with 13 bases spanning the gap. CDR3 nucleotide sequence: TGTGCCAGCAGTCGGTACAGGGCTGCAACTAATGAAAAACTGTTTTTT. Translated, it gives CASSRYRAATNEKLFF.

There are a few counts of this clone. The V gene is TRBV30, the J gene TRBJ1-1, with D unresolved. V was pared by 0 bases and J by 4 bases, with 9 bases between. The CDR3 is 13 amino acids. CDR1 is GTSNPN, CDR2 SVGIG, per germline (reference sequence). The CDR3 region has the DNA TGTGCCTGGAGTGTAAGCCTTAGCACTGAAGCTTTCTTT. Its translation: CAWSVSLSTEAFF.

This sequence joins TRBV12-5 and TRBJ1-2, with a tentative D call TRBD1 (5 bases). The CDR3 runs 14 residues. Per the germline V gene, CDR1 is LGHNT and CDR2 is FRNRAP. With 7 bases removed from V and 5 bases from J, the gap between germline ends came to 17 bases. This chain's CDR3 is CASALGQAVYGYTF. The CDR3 region has the DNA TGTGCTAGTGCCCTGGGGCAGGCCGTTTATGGCTACACCTTC. Filled out from reference TRBV12-5 and TRBJ1-2, the complete variable domain reads DARVTQTPRHKVTEMGQEVTMRCQPILGHNTVFWYRQTMMQGLELLAYFRNRAPLDDSGMPKDRFSAEMPDATLATLKIQPSEPRDSAVYFCASALGQAVYGYTFGSGTRLTVV.

The chain is built from TRBV30 and TRBJ2-7; D unresolved. Trimming took off 0 bases at V and 3 bases at J, with 3 bases between the two ends. CDR3 length equals 11 residues. Germline CDR1 is GTSNPN and CDR2 is SVGIG (reference sequence). This CDR3 is CAWSVNYEQYF. Here the CDR3 DNA reads TGTGCCTGGAGTGTTAACTACGAGCAGTACTTC.

This clone was counted a single time. The V gene is TRBV2, the J gene TRBJ1-1, with a weak D call TRBD1 (6 bases). Germline V CDR1 and CDR2: SNHLY, FYNNEI. CDR3 length equals 14 residues. The V end lost 7 bases, the J end lost 4 bases, and 16 bases lay between the germline ends. The CDR3 is CASTEGGGFTEAFF. DNA for the CDR3: TGTGCCAGCACCGAAGGGGGGGGATTCACTGAAGCTTTCTTT.

This rearrangement joins TRBV7-3 to TRBJ2-1; possible D gene TRBD1, 5 bases. Germline-derived CDR1 and CDR2 are SGHTA and FQGTGA. V lost 3 bases and J 8 bases, leaving 11 bases between the germline ends. This CDR3 comprises 13 residues. CDR3 protein: CASSFGHWDEQFF. CDR3 sequence (DNA): TGTGCCAGCAGCTTCGGACATTGGGATGAGCAGTTCTTC. Looking up the rest from reference TRBV7-3 and TRBJ2-1 gives the full variable domain: GAGVSQTPSNKVTEKGKYVELRCDPISGHTALYWYRQSLGQGPEFLIYFQGTGAADDSGLPNDRFFAVRPEGSVSTLKIQRTERGDSAVYLCASSFGHWDEQFFGPGTRLTVL.

The V gene is TRBV7-8, the J gene TRBJ2-5; no clear D. There are 13 residues in the CDR3. Germline CDR1 is SGHVS and CDR2 is FQNEAQ. V lost 1 base and J lost 3, with 6 bases in between. The CDR3 reads CASSLVREETQYF. CDR3 sequence (DNA): TGTGCCAGCAGCTTAGTACGGGAAGAGACCCAGTACTTC.

The gene calls are TRBV12-3 or TRBV12-4 and TRBJ1-1; no reliable D call. V was cut by 5 bases and J by 0 bases, with 7 bases left in between. The CDR3 spans 13 residues. This CDR3 is CASSLTLNTEAFF. In nucleotides, the CDR3 is TGTGCCAGCAGTCTTACACTGAACACTGAAGCTTTCTTT.

CDR3 in amino acids: CSAVFTGELFF. CDR3 nucleotide sequence: TGCAGTGCTGTATTCACCGGGGAGCTGTTTTTT. The chain is built from TRBV20-1 and TRBJ2-2; D is ambiguous. CDR3 length: 11 amino acids. V shed 5 bases and J shed 4 bases, with 5 bases lying between them. From germline, CDR1 is DFQATT and CDR2 SNEGSKA (reference sequence).